The sequence of this T cell receptor beta chain was determined in a study of identical twins. The CDR3 spans 13 residues. V was cut by 5 bases and J by 7 bases, with 11 bases left in between. Germline CDR1 and CDR2: SGHDN and FVKESK. MiXCR, applied by TCRdb to the 5' RACE reads, yields one record per CDR3 protein. The sample has 200,000 to 300,000 distinct CDR3 sequences, around 6.6% seen once. This clonotype was recorded at least ten times. These data also featured in a second study, about yellow fever vaccine responses in identical twins.

The chain combines TRBV14 with TRBJ2-2; D call uncertain. This sequence originates from a woman aged 18-29 years in good health. The specimen was memory (CD45RO+) T cells sorted from blood. The CDR3 region is CASSAIDRGELFF. The CDR3 coding sequence is TGTGCCAGCAGCGCGATCGACCGCGGGGAGCTGTTTTTT. Full variable domain (missing parts from reference TRBV14 and TRBJ2-2): EAGVTQFPSHSVIEKGQTVTLRCDPISGHDNLYWYRRVMGKEIKFLLHFVKESKQDESGMPNNRFLAERTGGTYSTLKVQPAELEDSGVYFCASSAIDRGELFFGEGSRLTVL.